Following are 31 T cell receptor beta chains from one sample sequenced in a study of cytomegalovirus exposure and HLA in healthy donors. In the PCR, 60 Vbeta and 13 Jbeta primers were used. Assay used: immunoSEQ multiplex PCR; TCRdb lists only in-frame clones, some missing. The table includes more than 95,000 clones, about four fifths detected once. Input material: PBMCs. The receptors were sampled from a woman aged 55-69 years in good health and CMV-seropositive.

The CDR3 region has the DNA TGTGCCACCAGCAGTCCGGGACAGACCTACGAGCAGTACTTC. Residues: CATSSPGQTYEQYF. This chain connects TRBV15 to TRBJ2-7; 7 bases match TRBD1. Germline trimming cut 3 bases from V and 2 bases from J; bases unmatched to any gene: 4. Germline V gene data show CDR1 as LNHNV and CDR2 as YYDKDF (reference sequence). The CDR3 covers 14 residues.

The V gene is TRBV5-1, the J gene TRBJ1-1, with TRBD1 as a possible D gene (6 bases). The CDR3 sequence is 17 residues long. The germline V and J ends were trimmed by 3 bases and 1 base, with 19 bases remaining between them. Germline CDR1 is SGHRS and CDR2 is YFSETQ. The CDR3 DNA is TGCGCCAGCAGCTCCCTGGGGGCAGGTCGGGGGAACACTGAAGCTTTCTTT. This codes for CASSSLGAGRGNTEAFF.

The chain uses TRBV7-2 and TRBJ2-1, with TRBD2 identical over 7 bases. V lost 1 base and J lost 9; bases outside the gene matches: 6. The CDR3 spans 14 residues. Germline V gene sequence: CDR1 SGHTA, CDR2 FQGNSA. This chain's CDR3 is CASSLVGGGTEQFF. The CDR3 DNA sequence: TGTGCCAGCAGCTTAGTTGGGGGAGGGACTGAGCAGTTCTTC.

The chain uses TRBV18 and TRBJ1-3, with 7 positions matching TRBD1. The V segment lost 2 bases and the J segment 1 base; nucleotides outside the gene matches: 11. The CDR3 is 18 amino acids. Germline values: CDR1 KGHSH, CDR2 LQKENI. The CDR3 nucleotides read TGTGCCAGCTCACCAGTACGACAGGGATGGGGATCTGGAAACACCATATATTTT. Translated: CASSPVRQGWGSGNTIYF.

J is TRBJ2-1 and V is TRBV5-4; TRBD2 matches at 10 bases. CDR3 length: 17 amino acids. Germline CDR1 is SGHNT and CDR2 is YYREEE (reference sequence). Unmatched junction bases numbered 12, after V lost 1 base and J lost 8 bases. DNA of the CDR3: TGTGCCAGCAGCTTGTGGAGGAGCGGGAGGGTTTACGATGAGCAGTTCTTC. Amino acid sequence: CASSLWRSGRVYDEQFF.

The chain combines TRBV19 with TRBJ2-7, with TRBD1 identical over 9 bases. Unmatched junction bases numbered 1, after V lost 3 bases and J lost 4 bases. This CDR3 contains 13 residues. Looked up from germline, CDR1 is LNHDA and CDR2 is SQIVND (reference sequence). The CDR3 coding sequence is TGTGCCAGTAGTATGACAGGGGGGTACGAGCAGTACTTC. It yields the protein CASSMTGGYEQYF. The full variable domain, with the rest looked up from reference TRBV19 and TRBJ2-7, is DGGITQSPKYLFRKEGQNVTLSCEQNLNHDAMYWYRQDPGQGLRLIYYSQIVNDFQKGDIAEGYSVSREKKESFPLTVTSAQKNPTAFYLCASSMTGGYEQYFGPGTRLTVT.

This clone is a singleton in its sample. The chain couples TRBV5-8 to TRBJ1-1; 8 nucleotides line up with TRBD1. CDR1 and CDR2 (germline): SGHTS, YDEGEE. The CDR3 covers 14 residues. V lost 2 bases and J lost 1; bases outside the gene matches: 1. The CDR3 reads CASSFGTGNTEAFF. The CDR3 DNA sequence: TGTGCCAGCAGCTTCGGGACAGGGAACACTGAAGCTTTCTTT. Filled out from reference TRBV5-8 and TRBJ1-1, the complete variable domain reads EAGVTQSPTHLIKTRGQQATLRCSPISGHTSVYWYQQALGLGLQFLLWYDEGEERNRGNFPPRFSGRQFPNYSSELNVNALELEDSALYLCASSFGTGNTEAFFGQGTRLTVV.

The chain has TRBV11-2 and TRBJ2-1, with 8 bases identical to TRBD2. Trimming at V came to 3 bases and at J to 10 bases, leaving 11 bases not matched to a gene. The CDR3 length is 15 residues. Per the germline V gene, CDR1 is SGHAT and CDR2 is FQNNGV. The CDR3 nucleotides are TGTGCCAGCAGCTTTGTGACTAGCGACCAGCAGGAGCAGTTCTTC. As protein: CASSFVTSDQQEQFF.

The J gene is TRBJ2-5, the V gene TRBV29-1; 12 nucleotides agree with TRBD1. Germline loops: CDR1 SQVTM, CDR2 ANQGSEA. The trim removed 7 bases at V and 4 bases at J, leaving 10 bases unmatched. The CDR3 runs 15 residues. The CDR3: CSGRPGQGAGETQYF. The CDR3 DNA reads TGCAGCGGACGACCGGGACAGGGGGCCGGAGAGACCCAGTACTTC. The full variable domain, rest sourced from reference TRBV29-1 and TRBJ2-5, is SAVISQKPSRDICQRGTSLTIQCQVDSQVTMMFWYRQQPGQSLTLIATANQGSEATYESGFVIDKFPISRPNLTFSTLTVSNMSPEDSSIYLCSGRPGQGAGETQYFGPGTRLLVL.

V and J are TRBV11-2 and TRBJ2-1; the match to TRBD2 covers 12 bases. CDR3 length equals 15 residues. V was clipped by 8 bases and J by 7 bases; unmatched bases: 9. Germline CDR1 and CDR2: SGHAT and FQNNGV. The CDR3: CASLRLAGGLNEQFF. The CDR3 nucleotides read TGTGCCAGCCTTAGGCTAGCGGGAGGGCTGAATGAGCAGTTCTTC.

A few counts support this clone. The chain carries TRBV4-3 and TRBJ2-6; no clear D gene. The V gene's germline CDR1 is LGHNA and CDR2 YSLEER. The CDR3 covers 14 residues. V was trimmed by 0 bases and J by 4 bases, leaving 4 bases between them. The CDR3: CASSQDSGANVLTF. The CDR3 coding sequence is TGCGCCAGCAGCCAAGACTCCGGGGCCAACGTCCTGACTTTC.

This rearrangement joins TRBV7-2 to TRBJ2-7; 16 bases line up with TRBD2. This CDR3 region has 17 residues. V gave up 4 bases and J gave up 2 bases; unmatched junction bases: 5. Germline V lookup: CDR1 SGHTA, CDR2 FQGNSA. The CDR3 DNA is TGTGCCAGCAGCTCGGGACTAGCGGGAGGGCGCCCCTACGAGCAGTACTTC. Translated, it gives CASSSGLAGGRPYEQYF.

This clone showed up just once. This chain joins TRBV6-5 and TRBJ2-1; 9 nucleotides line up with TRBD1. After removal of 4 bases from V and 2 bases from J, the junction contained 3 bases not matched to a gene. The CDR3 has 15 amino acids. Germline CDR1 reads MNHEY; CDR2 reads SVGAGI. In DNA form, the CDR3 reads TGTGCCAGCAGTTCGGACAGGGGCCCCTACAATGAGCAGTTCTTC. The encoded protein is CASSSDRGPYNEQFF.

This clone was detected only a few times. The chain employs TRBV27 and TRBJ1-6; 7 bases align to TRBD1. The germline V gene encodes CDR1 MNHEY and CDR2 SMNVEV (reference sequence). V lost 6 bases and J lost 10; bases outside the gene matches: 9. The CDR3 totals 14 residues. The CDR3 bases are TGTGCCAGCAGCACACAGGGGAGAGGATCACCCCTCCACTTT. Amino acids: CASSTQGRGSPLHF.

The gene calls are TRBV5-4 and TRBJ1-2; 7 positions match TRBD1. Germline loops: CDR1 SGHNT, CDR2 YYREEE (reference sequence). This CDR3 has 15 residues. Losses at the gene ends were 4 bases for V and 2 bases for J; bases not matched to a gene: 8. CDR3 sequence: CASSRPGQTNYGYTF. The CDR3 DNA reads as TGTGCCAGCAGCAGACCGGGACAGACCAACTATGGCTACACCTTC.

This CDR3 reads CASTATPGLSYEQYF. CDR3 in DNA: TGTGCCAGCACCGCAACGCCGGGACTGTCCTACGAGCAGTACTTC. The chain joins TRBV6-6 to TRBJ2-7; a weak D match, TRBD2 (6 bases). V was pared by 7 bases and J by 1 base, with 17 bases between. The CDR3 is 15 residues long. CDR1 and CDR2 from the germline V gene are MNHNY and SVGAGI (reference sequence).

V gene TRBV7-3 combines with J gene TRBJ2-7; 9 positions match TRBD1. The CDR3 runs 15 residues. Looked up from germline, CDR1 is SGHTA and CDR2 is FQGTGA. The V and J ends lost 2 bases and 1 base, in that order; junction bases with no gene match: 3. The chain's CDR3 is CASSLWGTGSYEQYF. The DNA of the CDR3 is TGTGCCAGCAGCTTATGGGGGACAGGGTCCTACGAGCAGTACTTC.

This clone was counted only a few times. V gene TRBV30 combines with J gene TRBJ1-3; the D gene is possibly TRBD1 (5 bases). CDR3 length: 14 residues. V was shortened by 2 bases and J by 2 bases, with 10 bases between the two germline ends. Germline V gene sequence: CDR1 GTSNPN, CDR2 SVGIG (reference sequence). Here the CDR3 reads CAWSPGTTGNTIYF. The CDR3 bases are TGTGCCTGGAGTCCCGGGACTACTGGAAACACCATATATTTT.

The J gene is TRBJ2-3, the V gene TRBV5-1; D is perhaps TRBD1 (6 bases). The CDR3 runs to 14 residues. Germline CDR1 is SGHRS and CDR2 is YFSETQ. The germline V and J ends were trimmed by 5 bases and 0 bases, with 10 bases remaining between them. CDR3 sequence reads: CASRTGASTDTQYF. CDR3 coding DNA: TGCGCCAGCAGGACAGGAGCTAGCACAGATACGCAGTATTTT.

CDR3 DNA: TGTGCCAGCAGTTCTGCGGCAGGGCACCAAGAGACCCAGTACTTC. It encodes CASSSAAGHQETQYF. The chain recombines TRBV28 with TRBJ2-5, with D possibly being TRBD1 (5 bases). The CDR3 sequence is 15 residues long. Germline V CDR1 and CDR2: MDHEN, SYDVKM. The germline V and J ends were trimmed by 4 bases and 0 bases, with 12 bases remaining between them.

The chain combines TRBV11-2 with TRBJ2-4; unclear D gene. CDR1 SGHAT and CDR2 FQNNGV come from the germline V gene. The CDR3 extends over 11 amino acids. V lost 6 bases and J 7 bases, leaving 7 bases between the germline ends. The CDR3 bases are TGTGCCAGCAGTTTCTCCAACATTCAGTACTTC. Residues: CASSFSNIQYF.

This chain joins TRBV28 and TRBJ2-7; 8 bases agree with TRBD1. The germline CDR1 and CDR2 sequences are MDHEN and SYDVKM. The V gene end was trimmed by 4 bases and the J gene end by 7 bases; junction bases not matched to a gene: 24. The CDR3 has 19 residues. The CDR3 spells CASSWTGSTNSLRRGEQYF. The CDR3 nucleotides read TGTGCCAGCAGTTGGACAGGGAGTACAAACAGCCTACGTAGAGGGGAGCAGTACTTC. The full variable domain, its missing parts supplied by reference TRBV28 and TRBJ2-7, is DVKVTQSSRYLVKRTGEKVFLECVQDMDHENMFWYRQDPGLGLRLIYFSYDVKMKEKGDIPEGYSVSREKKERFSLILESASTNQTSMYLCASSWTGSTNSLRRGEQYFGPGTRLTVT.

V usage is TRBV7-2 and J usage is TRBJ1-6, with D possibly matching TRBD1 (5 bases). CDR1 and CDR2 from the germline V gene are SGHTA and FQGNSA. The germline V and J ends were trimmed by 5 bases and 7 bases, with 12 bases remaining between them. The CDR3 is made up of 14 amino acids. The CDR3 DNA reads TGTGCCAGCAGCCCAAGGGGTAGCAATTCACCCCTCCACTTT. It translates to CASSPRGSNSPLHF.

The CDR3 region has the DNA TGCAGCGTTGAGGAGACTATCGACAGGGGATATGGCTACACCTTC. As protein: CSVEETIDRGYGYTF. This sequence joins TRBV29-1 and TRBJ1-2; 8 nucleotides agree with TRBD1. Losses at the gene ends were 3 bases for V and 5 bases for J; bases not matched to a gene: 11. Per germline, CDR1 SQVTM and CDR2 ANQGSEA. CDR3 length: 15 residues.

This clone has only a few counts. DNA for the CDR3: TGTGCTAGTGCACCGGGACAGTTCAACAATGAGCAGTTCTTC. Translated, it gives CASAPGQFNNEQFF. The chain has TRBV12-5 and TRBJ2-1; 7 bases agree with TRBD1. The CDR3 is 14 amino acids. Losses at the gene ends were 7 bases for V and 5 bases for J; bases not matched to a gene: 8. Germline CDR1 reads LGHNT; CDR2 reads FRNRAP.

This chain joins TRBV5-4 and TRBJ1-1; D is undetermined. In germline, CDR1 is SGHNT, CDR2 YYREEE (reference sequence). The CDR3 loop spans 15 amino acids. Trimming stripped 3 bases from V and 6 bases from J, with 18 bases between. CDR3 protein: CASSWQVSLASEAFF. The CDR3 nucleotides read TGTGCCAGCAGCTGGCAGGTCTCCCTTGCCTCTGAAGCTTTCTTT.

The chain has TRBV7-2 and TRBJ2-3, with TRBD2 matching 10 bases. Trimming at V came to 1 base and at J to 5 bases, leaving 3 bases not matched to a gene. The CDR3 loop spans 15 amino acids. Germline lookup yields CDR1 SGHTA and CDR2 FQGNSA. Written as DNA, the CDR3 is TGTGCCAGCAGCTTAGGGGCTAGCGGGAGAGATACGCAGTATTTT. Its translation: CASSLGASGRDTQYF.

Note on this clone: At one end the junction does not follow the germline gene, possibly because of a read error. The rearrangement links TRBV29-1 to TRBJ1-5; TRBD1 matches at 12 bases. This CDR3 region has 14 residues. Looked up from germline, CDR1 is SQVTM and CDR2 is ANQGSEA. This chain's CDR3 is CSVRDRGRNQPRHF. CDR3 nucleotides: TGCAGCGTTAGGGACAGGGGGCGAAATCAGCCCCGGCATTTT.

Details on this clone: The junction differs from germline at one of its ends, possibly a read error. The same CDR3 arises from other DNA sequences in this sample as well. V is TRBV18 and J is TRBJ1-2, with D tentatively TRBD1 (6 bases). The germline V gene encodes CDR1 KGHSH and CDR2 LQKENI. The length of the CDR3 is 14 residues. The DNA for the CDR3 is TGTGCCAGTTCACCACTGGACAGCGACTATGGCTACACCTTC. It specifies CASSPLDSDYGYTF.

The chain recombines TRBV27 with TRBJ2-7, with 11 bases matching TRBD2. CDR3 length equals 14 residues. Germline CDR1 reads MNHEY; CDR2 reads SMNVEV (reference sequence). The trim removed 8 bases at V and 0 bases at J, leaving 3 bases unmatched. The CDR3 DNA follows: TGTGCCAGCGGTCTAGCGGGGGGCTCCTACGAGCAGTACTTC. Translated: CASGLAGGSYEQYF.

In this sample, this clone turned up once. The CDR3 region has the DNA TGTGCCTGGAGGGGCGTGAGGACAGGGGATGGGGCGAACACCGGGGAGCTGTTTTTT. Amino acids: CAWRGVRTGDGANTGELFF. The chain couples TRBV30 to TRBJ2-2, with 9 bases aligning to TRBD1. CDR1 is GTSNPN and CDR2 is SVGIG in the germline V gene (reference sequence). V lost 3 bases, J lost 0 bases, and 14 bases stayed unmatched. CDR3 length: 19 amino acids.